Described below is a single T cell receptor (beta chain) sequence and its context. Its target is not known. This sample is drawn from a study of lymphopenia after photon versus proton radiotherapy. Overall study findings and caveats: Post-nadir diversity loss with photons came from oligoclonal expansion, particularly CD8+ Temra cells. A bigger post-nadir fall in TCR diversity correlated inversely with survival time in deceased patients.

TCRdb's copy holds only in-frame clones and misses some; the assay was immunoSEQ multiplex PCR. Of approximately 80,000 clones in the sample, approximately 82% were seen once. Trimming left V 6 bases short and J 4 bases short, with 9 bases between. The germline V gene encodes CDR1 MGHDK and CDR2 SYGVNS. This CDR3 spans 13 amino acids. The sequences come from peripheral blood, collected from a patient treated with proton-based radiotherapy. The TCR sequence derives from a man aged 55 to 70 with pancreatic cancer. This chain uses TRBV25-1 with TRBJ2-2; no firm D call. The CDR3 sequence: CASRLRPTGELFF. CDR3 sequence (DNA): TGTGCCAGCAGACTGCGGCCCACCGGGGAGCTGTTTTTT.